This TCR beta chain was obtained from a study of regulatory T cells in long-lasting Graves disease. To make TCR beta libraries, researchers used iRepertoire HTBI primers and Arm-PCR of CDR3 regions. From the multiplex PCR reads, TCRdb called clonotypes with MiXCR, one entry per CDR3 protein. The table records approximately 350,000 distinct CDR3 sequences, about 17% of them present only once. The CDR3 is 13 residues long. Per the germline V gene, CDR1 is LNHDA and CDR2 is SQIVND (reference sequence). V was pared by 9 bases and J by 3 bases, with 12 bases between. Described time point: newly diagnosed GD, antithyroid drugs for less than 3 months. Making the TCR library involved RNA that had been extracted from PBMCs. This clonotype has ten or more counts. These data were also filed under a second study, of T cells in Graves' hyperthyroidism and ophthalmopathy.

The sequence derives from a woman aged 18-29 years with Graves disease. The chain uses TRBV19 and TRBJ1-5; D gene ambiguous. The source material was peripheral blood mononuclear cells (PBMCs), sampled at new diagnosis, from a patient treated with antithyroid drugs. In DNA, the CDR3 is TGTGCCAGCAGCCGAGGCGTCAATCAGCCCCAGCATTTT. Translation: CASSRGVNQPQHF.